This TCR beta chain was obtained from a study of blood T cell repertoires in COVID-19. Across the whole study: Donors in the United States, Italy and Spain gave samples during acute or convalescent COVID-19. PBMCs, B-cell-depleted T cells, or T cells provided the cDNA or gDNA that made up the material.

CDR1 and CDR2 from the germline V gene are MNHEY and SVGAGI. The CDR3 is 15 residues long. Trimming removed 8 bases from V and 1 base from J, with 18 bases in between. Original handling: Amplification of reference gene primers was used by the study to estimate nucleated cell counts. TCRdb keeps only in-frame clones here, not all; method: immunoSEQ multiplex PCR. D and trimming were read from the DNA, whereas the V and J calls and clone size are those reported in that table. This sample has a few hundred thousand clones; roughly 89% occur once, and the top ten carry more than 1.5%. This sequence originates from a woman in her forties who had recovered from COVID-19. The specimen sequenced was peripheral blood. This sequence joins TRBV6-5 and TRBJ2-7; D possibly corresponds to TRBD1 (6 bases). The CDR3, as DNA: TGTGCCAGCCCACGTGACGGGACATTATCCTACGAGCAGTACTTC. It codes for CASPRDGTLSYEQYF.